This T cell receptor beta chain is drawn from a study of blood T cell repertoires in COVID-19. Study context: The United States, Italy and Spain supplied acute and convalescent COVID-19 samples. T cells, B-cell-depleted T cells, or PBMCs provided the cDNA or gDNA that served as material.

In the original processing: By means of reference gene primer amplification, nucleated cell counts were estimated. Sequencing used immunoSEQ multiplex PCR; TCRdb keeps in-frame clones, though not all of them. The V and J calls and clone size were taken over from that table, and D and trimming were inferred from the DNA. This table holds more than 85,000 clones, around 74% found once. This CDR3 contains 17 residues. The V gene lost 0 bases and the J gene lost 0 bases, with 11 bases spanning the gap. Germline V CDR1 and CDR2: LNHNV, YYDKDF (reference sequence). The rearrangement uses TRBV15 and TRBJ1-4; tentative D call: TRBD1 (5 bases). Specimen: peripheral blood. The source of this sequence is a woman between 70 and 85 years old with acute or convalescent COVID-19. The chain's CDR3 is CATSRESRGATNEKLFF. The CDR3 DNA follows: TGTGCCACCAGCAGAGAAAGTCGGGGGGCAACTAATGAAAAACTGTTTTTT.